What follows describes a single T cell receptor beta chain. The antigen is undetermined. This entry comes from a study of T-cell reconstitution after alpha-beta-depleted transplantation in children. This sample's TCRbeta library carried unique molecular identifier barcodes. In TCRdb, the PCR reads were re-called with MiXCR into one record per CDR3 protein. The table records fewer than 150,000 distinct CDR3 sequences, about 9.6% of them present only once. General observations from the study: Two months or so post-transplant, alpha-beta T cells reportedly derived from several hundred expanded graft clones. At one year after transplant, newly produced T cells mostly accounted for T-cell counts and diversity.

CDR3 length equals 14 residues. Germline-derived CDR1 and CDR2 are MNHNS and SASEGT. J lost 5 bases, V lost 5 bases, and 7 bases had no gene match. This chain connects TRBV6-1 to TRBJ2-7, with 9 positions matching TRBD1. Sequencing used PBMCs, mostly from graft donor cells, obtained 180 days after TCRalphabeta/CD19-depleted stem cell transplant. This sequence was found in a girl under three years old who had a stem cell transplant for combined immunodeficiency, so the T cells may come from the graft donor. CDR3 nucleotides: TGTGCCAGCAGTCCGGGACAGGGAGTGAACGAGCAGTACTTC. Translating it yields CASSPGQGVNEQYF.